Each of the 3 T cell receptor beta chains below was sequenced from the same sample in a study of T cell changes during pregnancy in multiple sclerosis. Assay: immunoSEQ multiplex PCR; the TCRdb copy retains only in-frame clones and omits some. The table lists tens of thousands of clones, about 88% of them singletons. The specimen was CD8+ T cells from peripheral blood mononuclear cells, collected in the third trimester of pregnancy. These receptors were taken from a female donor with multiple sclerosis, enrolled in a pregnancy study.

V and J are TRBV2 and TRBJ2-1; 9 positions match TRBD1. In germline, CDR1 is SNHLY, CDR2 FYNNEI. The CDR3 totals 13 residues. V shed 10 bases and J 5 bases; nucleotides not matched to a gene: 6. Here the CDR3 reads CAKKGQGNNEQFF. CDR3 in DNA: TGTGCCAAGAAAGGACAGGGGAACAATGAGCAGTTCTTC.

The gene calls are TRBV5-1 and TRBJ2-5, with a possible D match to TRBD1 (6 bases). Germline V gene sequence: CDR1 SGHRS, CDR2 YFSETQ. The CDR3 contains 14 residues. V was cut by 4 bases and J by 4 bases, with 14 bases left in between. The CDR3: CASSPQGFPETQYF. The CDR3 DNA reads TGCGCCAGCAGCCCTCAGGGGTTCCCAGAGACCCAGTACTTC. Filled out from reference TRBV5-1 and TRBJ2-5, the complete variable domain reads KAGVTQTPRYLIKTRGQQVTLSCSPISGHRSVSWYQQTPGQGLQFLFEYFSETQRNKGNFPGRFSGRQFSNSRSEMNVSTLELGDSALYLCASSPQGFPETQYFGPGTRLLVL.

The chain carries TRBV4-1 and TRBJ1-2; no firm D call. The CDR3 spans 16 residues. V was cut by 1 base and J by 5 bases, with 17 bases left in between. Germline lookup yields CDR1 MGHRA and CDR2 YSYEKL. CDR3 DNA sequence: TGCGCCAGCAGCCAAGGATGGGCAGGCGAAGAATATGGCTACACCTTC. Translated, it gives CASSQGWAGEEYGYTF.